The 10 T cell receptor beta chains listed next were all sequenced from one sample in a study of shared clonotypes between healthy human individuals. This table comes from immunoSEQ multiplex PCR, and its TCRdb copy is limited to in-frame clones, with some not included. The sample holds about 600,000 clones, about 96% seen once. What was sequenced was naive CD4+ T cells sorted from blood. Subset of the sample: CD45RA+ positively selected. The receptor set was obtained from a woman in her 30s in good health.

The V call is TRBV5-1, the J call TRBJ2-7, with D unclear. The CDR3 spans 13 residues. Germline CDR1 is SGHRS and CDR2 is YFSETQ. V lost 1 base, J lost 0 bases, and 5 bases lay in between. The CDR3 nucleotides read TGCGCCAGCAGCTTGACGAACTCCTACGAGCAGTACTTC. It yields the protein CASSLTNSYEQYF. Using reference TRBV5-1 and TRBJ2-7 for the parts outside the CDR3, the full variable domain is KAGVTQTPRYLIKTRGQQVTLSCSPISGHRSVSWYQQTPGQGLQFLFEYFSETQRNKGNFPGRFSGRQFSNSRSEMNVSTLELGDSALYLCASSLTNSYEQYFGPGTRLTVT.

The V call is TRBV5-1, the J call TRBJ2-7; no definite D call. V lost 2 bases and J 2 bases, leaving 11 bases between the germline ends. From germline, CDR1 is SGHRS and CDR2 YFSETQ. The CDR3 is 14 amino acids. CDR3 in amino acids: CASSFSGKTYEQYF. The DNA of the CDR3 is TGCGCCAGCAGCTTTTCTGGAAAAACCTACGAGCAGTACTTC.

The CDR3 nucleotides are TGTGCCATCGGGGGACTAGCAGGAACCCCCTACGAGCAGTACTTC. Encoded protein: CAIGGLAGTPYEQYF. The chain uses TRBV10-3 and TRBJ2-7, with 9 bases lining up with TRBD2. The germline CDR1 and CDR2 sequences are ENHRY and SYGVKD. V shed 8 bases, J shed 2 bases, and the junction held 10 bases outside the gene matches. The CDR3 totals 15 residues.

The chain combines TRBV7-8 with TRBJ1-2, with TRBD1 identical over 8 bases. This CDR3 comprises 14 residues. Germline CDR1 reads SGHVS; CDR2 reads FQNEAQ. Trimming at V came to 5 bases and at J to 7 bases, leaving 9 bases not matched to a gene. The CDR3 reads CASSRRDRGTGYTF. The CDR3 nucleotides are TGTGCCAGCAGCCGCCGCGACAGGGGAACTGGCTACACCTTC.

The sample holds one count of this clone. This rearrangement joins TRBV5-1 to TRBJ2-1, with 7 bases aligning to TRBD2. The CDR3 is 14 amino acids. The junction had 5 bases not matched to a gene; V was cut back by 7 bases and J by 1 base. Germline-derived CDR1 and CDR2 are SGHRS and YFSETQ. The CDR3 DNA sequence: TGCGCCAGCTACCCTAGCGGTTCCTACAATGAGCAGTTCTTC. Its translation is CASYPSGSYNEQFF.

V is TRBV5-1 and J is TRBJ2-2; 7 bases line up with TRBD1. V was clipped by 6 bases and J by 7 bases; unmatched bases: 3. The germline V gene encodes CDR1 SGHRS and CDR2 YFSETQ. There are 12 residues in the CDR3. CDR3 loop: CASMAGGGELFF. In DNA, the CDR3 is TGCGCCAGCATGGCAGGGGGCGGGGAGCTGTTTTTT.

This rearrangement joins TRBV7-9 to TRBJ2-1; D not resolved. Germline assignment: CDR1 SEHNR and CDR2 FQNEAQ (reference sequence). V lost 1 base, J lost 4 bases, and 14 bases lay in between. This CDR3 spans 16 amino acids. The CDR3 DNA is TGTGCCAGCAGCTTAGGACGTACCAAGGAATACAATGAGCAGTTCTTC. Amino acid sequence: CASSLGRTKEYNEQFF.

The chain uses TRBV6-1 and TRBJ2-4, with 7 bases that match TRBD2. V gave up 0 bases and J gave up 6 bases; unmatched junction bases: 5. The germline V gene encodes CDR1 MNHNS and CDR2 SASEGT. The CDR3 loop spans 15 amino acids. The CDR3 is CASSEAGGDGNIQYF. In DNA, the CDR3 is TGTGCCAGCAGTGAAGCGGGAGGGGACGGAAACATTCAGTACTTC.

The gene calls are TRBV6-1 and TRBJ2-5, with D possibly matching TRBD1 (5 bases). V was cut by 2 bases and J by 4 bases, with 17 bases left in between. This CDR3 has 16 amino acids. Germline-derived CDR1 and CDR2 are MNHNS and SASEGT. CDR3 coding DNA: TGTGCCAGCAGTGAATACGTAAAAGGGGTCCGAGAGACCCAGTACTTC. It is translated as CASSEYVKGVRETQYF.

This sequence joins TRBV5-6 and TRBJ2-7, with D uncertain. Looked up from germline, CDR1 is SGHDT and CDR2 is YYEEEE. The CDR3 runs 15 residues. The V end was cut by 0 bases, the J end by 3 bases, with 13 bases between. The CDR3 here is CASSLVGVVGYEQYF. The CDR3 DNA reads TGTGCCAGCAGCTTGGTTGGGGTAGTTGGCTACGAGCAGTACTTC.